The 28 T cell receptor beta chains below come from one sample, sequenced in a study of OX40 agonist ivuxolimab in advanced cancers. The repertoire was sequenced with immunoSEQ multiplex PCR; TCRdb's copy has only in-frame clones and lacks some. Of approximately 58,000 clones in the sample, around 83% were seen once. The source material was CD4+ or CD8+ T cells sorted from blood, sampled in a trial of the OX40 agonist ivuxolimab. These receptors all come from an adult with an advanced solid tumor such as melanoma, head and neck, liver or kidney cancer.

The gene calls are TRBV5-6 and TRBJ2-7, with a weak D call TRBD1 (5 bases). Trimming stripped 0 bases from V and 5 bases from J, with 12 bases between. This CDR3 contains 14 residues. Germline CDR1 reads SGHDT; CDR2 reads YYEEEE. The DNA for the CDR3 is TGTGCCAGCAGCTTGGTTGTCAGGGTTAACGAGCAGTACTTC. Its translation is CASSLVVRVNEQYF.

V usage is TRBV30 and J usage is TRBJ1-2, with unresolved D. The V and J ends lost 4 bases and 7 bases respectively, with 10 bases between them. In germline, CDR1 is GTSNPN, CDR2 SVGIG (reference sequence). The CDR3 sequence is 11 residues long. CDR3: CAWTPLVGYTF. As DNA, the CDR3 is TGTGCCTGGACCCCCCTGGTTGGCTACACCTTC.

This clone has a handful of counts. This rearrangement joins TRBV10-1 to TRBJ1-4; no firm D call. This CDR3 spans 14 amino acids. Germline CDR1 WNHNN, CDR2 SYGVQD (reference sequence). The V end was cut by 6 bases, the J end by 0 bases, with 8 bases between. The CDR3: CASSDGATNEKLFF. The CDR3 DNA reads TGCGCCAGCAGCGACGGTGCAACTAATGAAAAACTGTTTTTT.

This clone was observed a few times. The chain employs TRBV29-1 and TRBJ1-1; no reliable D call. The germline CDR1 and CDR2 sequences are SQVTM and ANQGSEA. V was pared by 6 bases and J by 0 bases, with 8 bases between. The CDR3 length is 12 residues. The CDR3 region has the DNA TGCAGCGTCGGACTTATGAACACTGAAGCTTTCTTT. Protein product: CSVGLMNTEAFF.

This clone was detected only once. The chain has TRBV5-5 and TRBJ2-7, with D possibly being TRBD1 or TRBD2 (5 bases each). Looked up from germline, CDR1 is SGHKS and CDR2 is YYEKEE (reference sequence). V lost 0 bases to trimming and J lost 2 bases, with 6 bases between them. The CDR3 is 13 amino acids. The CDR3 bases are TGTGCCAGCAGCTTGGGGGACCCCTACGAGCAGTACTTC. This encodes CASSLGDPYEQYF.

This clone was recorded a few times. The rearrangement uses TRBV6-1 and TRBJ1-5; 7 nucleotides line up with TRBD1. V lost 4 bases and J lost 4; bases outside the gene matches: 10. Per germline, CDR1 MNHNS and CDR2 SASEGT. This CDR3 has 16 residues. CDR3 sequence reads: CASSVRSPGGNQPQHF. The CDR3 DNA sequence: TGTGCCAGCAGTGTGAGATCCCCAGGGGGGAATCAGCCCCAGCATTTT.

This clone was counted only a few times. The chain recombines TRBV11-1 with TRBJ2-7; 7 bases map to TRBD2. CDR1 and CDR2 (germline): SGHAT, FQDESV (reference sequence). CDR3 size: 15 residues. V lost 0 bases and J lost 3; bases outside the gene matches: 5. The CDR3 DNA is TGTGCCAGCAGCTTAGCCCGAGGCGGGAGCTACGAGCAGTACTTC. It translates to CASSLARGGSYEQYF.

The chain combines TRBV10-1 with TRBJ2-5; perhaps TRBD2 as D (6 bases). This CDR3 contains 17 residues. Looked up from germline, CDR1 is WNHNN and CDR2 is SYGVQD (reference sequence). Trimming took off 2 bases at V and 5 bases at J, with 21 bases between the two ends. For the CDR3, the DNA is TGCGCCAGCAGTGAGCGCCTGGGACTGGAGGATCAGGAGACCCAGTACTTC. Amino acids: CASSERLGLEDQETQYF.

The CDR3 region is CASSKIGTTNYGYTF. The CDR3, as DNA: TGTGCCAGCAGCAAAATAGGCACAACTAACTATGGCTACACCTTC. This chain uses TRBV21-1 with TRBJ1-2. TRBV21-1 is noted as a pseudogene. This CDR3 spans 15 amino acids.

The rearrangement joins TRBV9 to TRBJ1-1, with D unresolved. Between the trimmed V and J ends, which lost 0 bases and 7 bases, there was a span of 13 bases. This CDR3 is 14 amino acids long. CDR1 is SGDLS, CDR2 YYNGEE, per germline. This chain's CDR3 is CASSVVDRGGEAFF. The DNA of the CDR3 is TGTGCCAGCAGCGTAGTTGATCGGGGTGGTGAAGCTTTCTTT. The full variable domain, with the rest looked up from reference TRBV9 and TRBJ1-1, is DSGVTQTPKHLITATGQRVTLRCSPRSGDLSVYWYQQSLDQGLQFLIQYYNGEERAKGNILERFSAQQFPDLHSELNLSSLELGDSALYFCASSVVDRGGEAFFGQGTRLTVV.

This chain links TRBV7-2 with TRBJ2-5; TRBD1 matches at 7 bases. From germline, CDR1 is SGHTA and CDR2 FQGNSA. Unmatched junction bases numbered 8, after V lost 5 bases and J lost 5 bases. This CDR3 has 14 amino acids. CDR3 amino acids: CASSQTMTGETQYF. The CDR3 bases are TGTGCCAGCAGCCAGACCATGACAGGGGAGACCCAGTACTTC.

This clone was seen a handful of times. The genes are TRBV9 and TRBJ1-6; no clear D. CDR3 length: 15 residues. V was clipped by 4 bases and J by 6 bases, with 14 bases between them. Germline V gene data show CDR1 as SGDLS and CDR2 as YYNGEE. Written as DNA, the CDR3 is TGTGCCAGCAGCCCTTCCCGACGGTTTAATTCACCCCTCCACTTT. This codes for CASSPSRRFNSPLHF.

V gene TRBV5-1 combines with J gene TRBJ2-2, with 8 bases matching TRBD2. Germline CDR1 is SGHRS and CDR2 is YFSETQ. This CDR3 contains 15 residues. Trimming removed 1 base from V and 5 bases from J; junction bases left unmatched: 4. CDR3 DNA sequence: TGCGCCAGCAGCTTGATGGCGGGAGGTACCGGGGAGCTGTTTTTT. This translates into CASSLMAGGTGELFF.

The chain combines TRBV29-1 with TRBJ1-2; TRBD1 might be the D (5 bases). The V gene's germline CDR1 is SQVTM and CDR2 ANQGSEA. Trimming removed 2 bases at V and 7 bases at J, with 14 bases between. The CDR3 is 13 residues long. CDR3 sequence (DNA): TGCAGCGTTGAATCCGGGACCGAGACTGGCTACACCTTC. It is translated as CSVESGTETGYTF.

A single count supports this clone. The V call is TRBV5-4, the J call TRBJ2-7, with 9 bases matching TRBD1. The CDR3 spans 14 residues. CDR1 is SGHNT, CDR2 YYREEE, per germline (reference sequence). J was trimmed by 6 bases and V by 4 bases; bases with no gene match: 8. CDR3 loop: CASSLGTGSFEQYF. CDR3 bases: TGTGCCAGCAGCCTCGGGACAGGGAGCTTCGAGCAGTACTTC.

This sequence joins TRBV7-9 and TRBJ2-7; TRBD1 aligns across 9 bases. This CDR3 region has 16 residues. Germline-derived CDR1 and CDR2 are SEHNR and FQNEAQ (reference sequence). The junction had 15 bases not matched to a gene; V was cut back by 6 bases and J by 6 bases. CDR3 in amino acids: CASSFILWDRVTEQYF. Here the CDR3 DNA reads TGTGCCAGCAGTTTTATCCTGTGGGACAGGGTGACCGAGCAGTACTTC. The full variable domain, its missing parts supplied by reference TRBV7-9 and TRBJ2-7, is DTGVSQNPRHKITKRGQNVTFRCDPISEHNRLYWYRQTLGQGPEFLTYFQNEAQLEKSRLLSDRFSAERPKGSFSTLEIQRTEQGDSAMYLCASSFILWDRVTEQYFGPGTRLTVT.

The chain combines TRBV30 with TRBJ2-5, with 13 bases lining up with TRBD2. The CDR3 covers 14 residues. Losses at the gene ends were 3 bases for V and 7 bases for J; bases not matched to a gene: 5. CDR1 GTSNPN and CDR2 SVGIG come from the germline V gene (reference sequence). The CDR3 loop is CAWRGTSGGGTQYF. Here the CDR3 DNA reads TGTGCCTGGAGGGGCACTAGCGGGGGGGGGACCCAGTACTTC.

The rearrangement uses TRBV7-2 and TRBJ2-1; TRBD2 aligns across 14 bases. V shed 5 bases and J 3 bases; nucleotides not matched to a gene: 9. Germline V CDR1 and CDR2: SGHTA, FQGNSA. The length of the CDR3 is 18 residues. CDR3 bases: TGTGCCAGCAGCCCGAGACTAGCGGGGGGGCATGGCTACAATGAGCAGTTCTTC. Protein sequence: CASSPRLAGGHGYNEQFF.

This clone was counted a single time. The V gene is TRBV29-1, the J gene TRBJ2-3, with TRBD2 matching 9 bases. CDR3 length: 16 residues. The germline gives CDR1 SQVTM, CDR2 ANQGSEA. V shed 6 bases and J 8 bases; nucleotides not matched to a gene: 18. CDR3 amino acids: CSVDDSTGGRGGTQYF. CDR3 sequence (DNA): TGCAGCGTCGATGATTCGACTGGCGGGAGGGGGGGTACGCAGTATTTT.

This sequence joins TRBV7-9 and TRBJ1-3, with a possible D match to TRBD1 (6 bases). CDR3 length equals 14 residues. CDR1 SEHNR and CDR2 FQNEAQ come from the germline V gene (reference sequence). Trimming stripped 5 bases from V and 2 bases from J, with 10 bases between. CDR3 nucleotide sequence: TGTGCCAGCAGCGATCGACAGGCTGGAAACACCATATATTTT. It is translated as CASSDRQAGNTIYF.

The chain links TRBV18 to TRBJ2-3; D uncertain. V was clipped by 2 bases and J by 2 bases, with 5 bases between them. Germline V gene lookup returns CDR1 KGHSH and CDR2 LQKENI. The CDR3 covers 13 residues. CDR3 DNA: TGTGCCAGCTCACCAAGTCCCACAGATACGCAGTATTTT. Translation: CASSPSPTDTQYF.

This clone was counted a few times. The V gene is TRBV7-8, the J gene TRBJ1-5, with TRBD1 as a possible D gene (6 bases). Germline V gives CDR1 SGHVS, CDR2 FQNEAQ. Trimming left V 5 bases short and J 2 bases short, with 16 bases between. This CDR3 has 16 residues. CDR3 residues: CASSRQDLFGNQPQHF. CDR3 nucleotide sequence: TGTGCCAGCAGCAGACAGGATCTTTTTGGCAATCAGCCCCAGCATTTT.

The chain has TRBV5-1 and TRBJ1-1; tentative D call: TRBD1 (5 bases). V was trimmed by 5 bases and J by 0 bases, leaving 11 bases between them. This CDR3 region has 14 residues. From germline, CDR1 is SGHRS and CDR2 YFSETQ. DNA for the CDR3: TGCGCCAGCAGGGGTAGGGGAATGAACACTGAAGCTTTCTTT. Its protein is CASRGRGMNTEAFF. The whole variable domain, remainder taken from reference TRBV5-1 and TRBJ1-1, is KAGVTQTPRYLIKTRGQQVTLSCSPISGHRSVSWYQQTPGQGLQFLFEYFSETQRNKGNFPGRFSGRQFSNSRSEMNVSTLELGDSALYLCASRGRGMNTEAFFGQGTRLTVV.

The J gene is TRBJ2-1, the V gene TRBV5-1, with D possibly being TRBD2 (5 bases). Germline V gene lookup returns CDR1 SGHRS and CDR2 YFSETQ. The CDR3 consists of 13 residues. V was trimmed by 5 bases and J by 8 bases, leaving 14 bases between them. DNA for the CDR3: TGCGCCAGCAGACTTGCCGAGCGGTATGAGCAGTTCTTC. It is translated as CASRLAERYEQFF. Full variable domain (missing parts from reference TRBV5-1 and TRBJ2-1): KAGVTQTPRYLIKTRGQQVTLSCSPISGHRSVSWYQQTPGQGLQFLFEYFSETQRNKGNFPGRFSGRQFSNSRSEMNVSTLELGDSALYLCASRLAERYEQFFGPGTRLTVL.

J is TRBJ1-3 and V is TRBV11-1; D gene ambiguous. The CDR3 sequence is 15 residues long. Germline CDR1 reads SGHAT; CDR2 reads FQDESV (reference sequence). V lost 3 bases, J lost 4 bases, and 13 bases lay in between. The CDR3 loop is CASSFAQIGGNTIYF. The CDR3 DNA sequence: TGTGCCAGCAGCTTCGCACAGATCGGAGGAAACACCATATATTTT.

V is TRBV6-6 and J is TRBJ2-7; 8 positions agree with TRBD1. V was pared by 2 bases and J by 5 bases, with 5 bases of the junction left unmatched. This CDR3 has 14 residues. Germline V gene data show CDR1 as MNHNY and CDR2 as SVGAGI (reference sequence). The DNA for the CDR3 is TGTGCCAGCAGTTACCAGGGGGCTAACCACGAGCAGTACTTC. Protein product: CASSYQGANHEQYF.

The rearrangement joins TRBV7-9 to TRBJ2-3; 10 bases agree with TRBD2. Germline V gene data show CDR1 as SEHNR and CDR2 as FQNEAQ (reference sequence). This CDR3 has 13 residues. V dropped 8 bases and J dropped 7; count of bases not matched to a gene: 6. CDR3 DNA: TGTGCCAGCGGGGTAGCGGGGGGATATACGCAGTATTTT. It yields the protein CASGVAGGYTQYF.

The gene calls are TRBV30 and TRBJ2-7; no clear D. The CDR3 covers 13 residues. Germline-derived CDR1 and CDR2 are GTSNPN and SVGIG (reference sequence). Trimming removed 5 bases from V and 3 bases from J, with 14 bases in between. The CDR3 sequence is CAWGEKDVYEQYF. DNA for the CDR3: TGTGCCTGGGGGGAAAAGGACGTCTACGAGCAGTACTTC.